A single sample gave rise to the 23 T cell receptor beta chains below, sequenced in a study of T cell responses to AZD1222 COVID-19 vaccine. Sequencing used immunoSEQ multiplex PCR; TCRdb keeps in-frame clones, though not all of them. Of around 150,000 clones listed, 94% are singletons. This specimen was peripheral blood, taken on day 0 of AZD1222 vaccination. The source is an adult in good health.

V is TRBV5-1 and J is TRBJ1-3; no clear D. Trimming removed 0 bases at V and 2 bases at J, with 9 bases between. CDR1 and CDR2 (germline): SGHRS, YFSETQ. The CDR3 has 15 amino acids. CDR3 nucleotide sequence: TGCGCCAGCAGCTTGGCCCCCGGGGCTGGAAACACCATATATTTT. This gives the protein CASSLAPGAGNTIYF.

The chain is built from TRBV11-2 and TRBJ1-3; possible D gene TRBD1, 5 bases. The ends were cut back, 3 bases at V and 4 bases at J, with 10 bases in the middle. The CDR3 consists of 14 residues. Per the germline V gene, CDR1 is SGHAT and CDR2 is FQNNGV. The CDR3 nucleotides read TGTGCCAGCAGCTTGGCGGGGCACGGAAACACCATATATTTT. The encoded protein is CASSLAGHGNTIYF. Drawing the rest from reference TRBV11-2 and TRBJ1-3, the complete variable domain is EAGVAQSPRYKIIEKRQSVAFWCNPISGHATLYWYQQILGQGPKLLIQFQNNGVVDDSQLPKDRFSAERLKGVDSTLKIQPAKLEDSAVYLCASSLAGHGNTIYFGEGSWLTVV.

The chain's CDR3 is CATMGPGSSYNSPLHF. CDR3 nucleotides: TGTGCCACCATGGGCCCCGGGAGCTCCTATAATTCACCCCTCCACTTT. This chain connects TRBV28 to TRBJ1-6; D ambiguous. The CDR3 extends over 16 amino acids. Trimming took off 10 bases at V and 0 bases at J, with 16 bases between the two ends. The V gene's germline CDR1 is MDHEN and CDR2 SYDVKM.

The rearrangement joins TRBV6-5 to TRBJ1-5, with D tentatively TRBD1 (5 bases). The germline CDR1 and CDR2 sequences are MNHEY and SVGAGI. CDR3 length: 13 amino acids. V lost 2 bases to trimming and J lost 6 bases, with 8 bases between them. This CDR3 reads CASSYGGSQPQHF. As DNA, the CDR3 is TGTGCCAGCAGTTACGGGGGATCTCAGCCCCAGCATTTT.

The V call is TRBV30, the J call TRBJ1-2; D gene ambiguous. V lost 1 base and J lost 5, with 17 bases in between. The CDR3 has 15 residues. CDR1 is GTSNPN, CDR2 SVGIG, per germline (reference sequence). CDR3 protein: CAWSDSSENLYGYTF. CDR3 nucleotides: TGTGCCTGGAGTGACAGTTCCGAGAACCTATATGGCTACACCTTC. The whole variable domain, filled in from reference TRBV30 and TRBJ1-2, reads SQTIHQWPATLVQPVGSPLSLECTVEGTSNPNLYWYRQAAGRGLQLLFYSVGIGQISSEVPQNLSASRPQDRQFILSSKKLLLSDSGFYLCAWSDSSENLYGYTFGSGTRLTVV.

The chain carries TRBV27 and TRBJ2-3, with 9 bases that match TRBD2. V shed 7 bases, J shed 4 bases, and the junction held 15 bases outside the gene matches. The CDR3 extends over 17 amino acids. Germline CDR1 and CDR2: MNHEY and SMNVEV (reference sequence). Here the CDR3 reads CASTAALGLAKADTQYF. Here the CDR3 DNA reads TGTGCCAGCACTGCCGCCCTAGGACTAGCGAAGGCAGATACGCAGTATTTT.

The chain is built from TRBV10-1 and TRBJ1-5; no clear D gene. With 3 bases removed from V and 1 base from J, the gap between germline ends came to 7 bases. The CDR3 consists of 14 residues. Germline assignment: CDR1 WNHNN and CDR2 SYGVQD (reference sequence). CDR3 in amino acids: CASSDGLSNQPQHF. The CDR3 coding sequence is TGCGCCAGCAGTGACGGCCTGAGCAATCAGCCCCAGCATTTT.

This chain links TRBV2 with TRBJ2-7; possible D gene TRBD1, 6 bases. Between the trimmed V and J ends, which lost 3 bases and 1 base, there was a span of 10 bases. The CDR3 runs to 14 residues. Germline CDR1 SNHLY, CDR2 FYNNEI. The CDR3 here is CASSDRGISYEQYF. CDR3 coding DNA: TGTGCCAGCAGTGACAGGGGTATATCCTACGAGCAGTACTTC.

The gene calls are TRBV12-5 and TRBJ2-2; D is perhaps TRBD1 or TRBD2 (5 bases each). Germline V CDR1 and CDR2: LGHNT, FRNRAP. The CDR3 totals 16 residues. With 5 bases removed from V and 0 bases from J, the gap between germline ends came to 13 bases. Written as DNA, the CDR3 is TGTGCTAGTGGTCCCCAGAAGGGACCGAACACCGGGGAGCTGTTTTTT. This translates into CASGPQKGPNTGELFF.

This clone came up once. This sequence joins TRBV14 and TRBJ2-7; 8 nucleotides match TRBD1. V lost 0 bases to trimming and J lost 3 bases; unmatched junction nucleotides: 1. The germline gives CDR1 SGHDN, CDR2 FVKESK. The CDR3 has 14 residues. Here the CDR3 DNA reads TGTGCCAGCAGCCAAGATACAGGGGGCTACGAGCAGTACTTC. Translation: CASSQDTGGYEQYF. Complete variable domain (other parts from reference TRBV14 and TRBJ2-7): EAGVTQFPSHSVIEKGQTVTLRCDPISGHDNLYWYRRVMGKEIKFLLHFVKESKQDESGMPNNRFLAERTGGTYSTLKVQPAELEDSGVYFCASSQDTGGYEQYFGPGTRLTVT.

The genes are TRBV11-2 and TRBJ1-1; D is unresolved. The CDR3 sequence is 13 residues long. The germline V gene has CDR1 SGHAT and CDR2 FQNNGV. Trimming removed 5 bases from V and 3 bases from J, with 10 bases in between. CDR3 region: CASSRVRDTEAFF. Written as DNA, the CDR3 is TGTGCCAGCAGCAGGGTCCGGGACACTGAAGCTTTCTTT.

J is TRBJ2-5 and V is TRBV5-1; TRBD2 matches at 7 bases. CDR1 is SGHRS and CDR2 is YFSETQ in the germline V gene. This CDR3 region has 14 residues. V was clipped by 0 bases and J by 2 bases; unmatched bases: 1. The chain's CDR3 is CASSLGRGQETQYF. CDR3 sequence (DNA): TGCGCCAGCAGCTTGGGGCGGGGGCAAGAGACCCAGTACTTC.

CDR3 DNA sequence: TGCAGCGTCCGACAGGGAACAGCTAACTATGGCTACACCTTC. It encodes CSVRQGTANYGYTF. The chain carries TRBV29-1 and TRBJ1-2, with TRBD1 identical over 7 bases. This CDR3 is built from 14 residues. CDR1 and CDR2 from the germline V gene are SQVTM and ANQGSEA. V was clipped by 6 bases and J by 0 bases; unmatched bases: 7. Full variable domain (remainder filled in from reference TRBV29-1 and TRBJ1-2): SAVISQKPSRDICQRGTSLTIQCQVDSQVTMMFWYRQQPGQSLTLIATANQGSEATYESGFVIDKFPISRPNLTFSTLTVSNMSPEDSSIYLCSVRQGTANYGYTFGSGTRLTVV.

For this clone: This specimen includes other DNA sequences encoding the same CDR3. The V and J genes are TRBV5-4 and TRBJ1-2, with D possibly being TRBD1 (6 bases). V dropped 0 bases and J dropped 5 bases, with 8 bases sitting between them. Germline CDR1 reads SGHNT; CDR2 reads YYREEE (reference sequence). The CDR3 spans 13 residues. CDR3 sequence (DNA): TGTGCCAGCAGCTTGGACAGGGAATATGGCTACACCTTC. It encodes CASSLDREYGYTF. The variable domain in full, completed from reference TRBV5-4 and TRBJ1-2, reads ETGVTQSPTHLIKTRGQQVTLRCSSQSGHNTVSWYQQALGQGPQFIFQYYREEENGRGNFPPRFSGLQFPNYSSELNVNALELDDSALYLCASSLDREYGYTFGSGTRLTVV.

The chain combines TRBV21-1 with TRBJ1-1. TRBV21-1 is shown as a pseudogene. The CDR3 is made up of 13 amino acids. The CDR3 coding sequence is TGTGCCAGCAGCAAAGAGGGGGGCACTGAAGCTTTCTTT. The encoded protein is CASSKEGGTEAFF.

The chain uses TRBV5-5 and TRBJ1-4, with 7 positions matching TRBD1. J lost 7 bases, V lost 2 bases, and 8 bases had no gene match. This CDR3 has 15 amino acids. The germline CDR1 and CDR2 sequences are SGHKS and YYEKEE (reference sequence). CDR3 amino acids: CASSFPQGPSEKLFF. Written as DNA, the CDR3 is TGTGCCAGCAGCTTCCCACAGGGGCCAAGTGAAAAACTGTTTTTT.

The rearrangement joins TRBV28 to TRBJ1-2, with D tentatively TRBD1 (6 bases). CDR1 and CDR2 from the germline V gene are MDHEN and SYDVKM. CDR3 length: 15 residues. Trimming shortened V by 4 bases and J by 8 bases, and 20 bases separated the two germline ends. In DNA form, the CDR3 reads TGTGCCAGCAGTTCCGGATCGTACAGGGTAGGGGGCTACACCTTC. Amino acids: CASSSGSYRVGGYTF.

V usage is TRBV4-2 and J usage is TRBJ1-3, with D uncertain. The V gene's germline CDR1 is LGHNA and CDR2 YNFKEQ. Trimming removed 2 bases from V and 0 bases from J, with 8 bases in between. This CDR3 has 15 amino acids. The CDR3 DNA reads as TGTGCCAGCAGCCAACCAGTCTACTCTGGAAACACCATATATTTT. This sequence encodes CASSQPVYSGNTIYF.

The chain is built from TRBV3-1 (or the pseudogene TRBV3-2) and TRBJ1-1, with D maybe TRBD1 (6 bases). The V end was cut by 4 bases, the J end by 4 bases, with 16 bases between. The length of the CDR3 is 15 residues. Germline CDR1 is LGHDT and CDR2 is YNNKEL (reference sequence). The CDR3 coding sequence is TGTGCCAGCAGCCGGCGATGGGACACGAGCACTGAAGCTTTCTTT. The encoded protein is CASSRRWDTSTEAFF.

The sample holds one count of this clone. In DNA, the CDR3 is TGCAGCGTGGGGGGACAGCTGAACACTGAAGCTTTCTTT. It yields the protein CSVGGQLNTEAFF. The rearrangement links TRBV29-1 to TRBJ1-1; 7 nucleotides line up with TRBD1. The V segment lost 6 bases and the J segment 0 bases; nucleotides outside the gene matches: 4. Per germline, CDR1 SQVTM and CDR2 ANQGSEA. This CDR3 is built from 13 residues.

The V call is TRBV20-1, the J call TRBJ1-2; the match to TRBD1 covers 10 bases. Trimming at V came to 6 bases and at J to 3 bases, leaving 7 bases not matched to a gene. Germline loops: CDR1 DFQATT, CDR2 SNEGSKA (reference sequence). The CDR3 spans 14 residues. Written as DNA, the CDR3 is TGCAGTGCGAGTGGGGACAGGGGTGACTATGGCTACACCTTC. Its protein is CSASGDRGDYGYTF.

The chain employs TRBV5-4 and TRBJ1-2; 8 bases align to TRBD1. Trimming took 4 bases from V and 4 from J; bases not matched to a gene: 9. The CDR3 sequence is 15 residues long. Germline assignment: CDR1 SGHNT and CDR2 YYREEE (reference sequence). This CDR3 reads CASSPFETGVYGYTF. Written as DNA, the CDR3 is TGTGCCAGCAGCCCTTTCGAGACAGGGGTCTATGGCTACACCTTC.

DNA of the CDR3: TGTGCCAGTAGTAGTCCCCGCGGGGGGAAGCGGGACACTGAAGCTTTCTTT. Amino acid sequence: CASSSPRGGKRDTEAFF. The J gene is TRBJ1-1, the V gene TRBV19; weak D call: TRBD1 (5 bases). The V end was cut by 4 bases, the J end by 3 bases, with 21 bases between. This CDR3 spans 17 amino acids. CDR1 and CDR2 from the germline V gene are LNHDA and SQIVND (reference sequence).